This passage covers 9 T cell receptor beta chains from one sample sequenced in a study of shared clonotypes between healthy human individuals. TCRdb's table, derived via immunoSEQ multiplex PCR, lists solely in-frame clones and lacks some. The sample shows around 2.5 million clones, 80% to 95% of them seen only once. Input material: naive CD4+ T cells from PBMCs. Described subset: CD45RA+ positively selected. These receptors originate from a man between 18 and 29 years old in good health. Some clones in this sample may be carry-over from other donors' samples.

This clone has just one count. The chain has TRBV4-1 and TRBJ1-4; D is ambiguous. CDR3 length equals 18 residues. Germline CDR1 MGHRA, CDR2 YSYEKL. V was shortened by 1 base and J by 3 bases, with 18 bases between the two germline ends. Here the CDR3 DNA reads TGCGCCAGCAGCCAAGCCCCGACGGATATTGCAGCTAATGAAAAACTGTTTTTT. This codes for CASSQAPTDIAANEKLFF.

The chain is built from TRBV5-1 and TRBJ2-3, with 10 bases matching TRBD2. The CDR3 has 17 residues. With V trimmed by 1 base and J by 0 bases, 5 bases remained unmatched. Germline lookup yields CDR1 SGHRS and CDR2 YFSETQ. As DNA, the CDR3 is TGCGCCAGCAGCTTGCCCCTAGCGGGAGTGAGCACAGATACGCAGTATTTT. Its protein is CASSLPLAGVSTDTQYF.

The rearrangement links TRBV20-1 to TRBJ1-5, with no clear D. Trimming took off 2 bases at V and 13 bases at J, with 9 bases between the two ends. Germline CDR1 and CDR2: DFQATT and SNEGSKA (reference sequence). The CDR3 consists of 10 residues. In DNA form, the CDR3 reads TGCAGTGCTAGACGTCAAAGTCAGCATTTT. This gives the protein CSARRQSQHF.

This clone appeared once. Other DNA sequences in this sample translate to the same CDR3. The chain combines TRBV19 with TRBJ1-1; 10 nucleotides match TRBD1. In germline, CDR1 is LNHDA, CDR2 SQIVND (reference sequence). The CDR3 contains 14 residues. Trimming took 5 bases from V and 5 from J; bases not matched to a gene: 5. The CDR3 reads CASSRQGAGTEAFF. CDR3 nucleotide sequence: TGTGCCAGTAGTCGACAGGGGGCCGGTACTGAAGCTTTCTTT.

Concerning this clone itself: Distinct nucleotide sequences in the sample also encode this CDR3. The chain employs TRBV6-4 and TRBJ1-2; D remains unclear. This CDR3 spans 13 amino acids. V lost 6 bases and J lost 2, with 10 bases in between. Looked up from germline, CDR1 is MRHNA and CDR2 is SNTAGT. The CDR3 reads CASSPGGNYGYTF. The DNA for the CDR3 is TGTGCCAGCAGCCCAGGCGGAAACTATGGCTACACCTTC.

This chain links TRBV6-4 with TRBJ2-1; the match to TRBD1 covers 10 bases. J was trimmed by 7 bases and V by 5 bases; bases with no gene match: 11. This CDR3 comprises 16 residues. Germline loops: CDR1 MRHNA, CDR2 SNTAGT. As DNA, the CDR3 is TGTGCCAGCAGTCGCGCCGGGACAGGGGTACCGAATGAGCAGTTCTTC. Translating gives CASSRAGTGVPNEQFF.

V gene TRBV4-1 combines with J gene TRBJ2-7; D unresolved. CDR1 and CDR2 (germline): MGHRA, YSYEKL. V was pared by 2 bases and J by 5 bases, with 13 bases between. The CDR3 runs to 14 residues. DNA for the CDR3: TGCGCCAGCAGCCAACAGCCGGTTTTCAACGAGCAGTACTTC. Translating it yields CASSQQPVFNEQYF.

Only one count was recorded for this clone. The chain recombines TRBV6-1 with TRBJ2-3; 13 positions match TRBD2. V lost 4 bases and J lost 0; bases outside the gene matches: 7. Per germline, CDR1 MNHNS and CDR2 SASEGT. The CDR3 runs to 18 residues. Here the CDR3 reads CASSGTSGGSTSTDTQYF. The CDR3 DNA follows: TGTGCCAGCAGTGGGACTAGCGGGGGAAGTACTAGCACAGATACGCAGTATTTT.

The chain couples TRBV7-3 to TRBJ2-3; D is possibly TRBD1 (5 bases). CDR3 length: 14 residues. Trimming removed 5 bases at V and 4 bases at J, with 13 bases between. In germline, CDR1 is SGHTA, CDR2 FQGTGA. The CDR3 DNA follows: TGTGCCAGCAGCCAAAAGGGGCTGGCAGATACGCAGTATTTT. Protein product: CASSQKGLADTQYF.